Listed here are 19 T cell receptor beta chains from one sample, sequenced in a study of beta chain features in type 1 diabetes. Investigators reverse transcribed all isolated RNA, so they sequenced expressed TCRB transcripts. Clones were sequenced by immunoSEQ multiplex PCR, and TCRdb holds only the in-frame ones, with some missing. The table has 970,000 or so clones, under 20% seen once. The specimen was naive CD4+ T cells from blood. The source of these receptors is a woman aged 18-29 years in good health.

J is TRBJ2-7 and V is TRBV7-9; 7 nucleotides align to TRBD1. This CDR3 comprises 14 residues. Germline CDR1 SEHNR, CDR2 FQNEAQ (reference sequence). V trimming: 5 bases; J trimming: 3 bases; junction bases outside the gene matches: 7. The DNA for the CDR3 is TGTGCCAGCAGCCCGACAGGGCGCTACTACGAGCAGTACTTC. As protein: CASSPTGRYYEQYF.

The rearrangement links TRBV29-1 to TRBJ2-3; 9 bases are shared with TRBD1. The V gene's germline CDR1 is SQVTM and CDR2 ANQGSEA. With V trimmed by 6 bases and J by 1 base, 5 bases remained unmatched. The CDR3 extends over 14 amino acids. CDR3 region: CSVGQGTRTDTQYF. DNA for the CDR3: TGCAGCGTGGGACAGGGAACGCGCACAGATACGCAGTATTTT.

This clone has more than one count but fewer than ten. The genes are TRBV2 and TRBJ1-4; the D is unclear. V lost 5 bases and J lost 5, with 9 bases in between. CDR3 length: 13 amino acids. From germline, CDR1 is SNHLY and CDR2 FYNNEI. The CDR3 nucleotides read TGTGCCAGCAGTCAAAGGGAAAATGAAAAACTGTTTTTT. This sequence encodes CASSQRENEKLFF.

The chain employs TRBV13 and TRBJ2-5; no reliable D call. The germline CDR1 and CDR2 sequences are PRHDT and FYEKMQ (reference sequence). The CDR3 has 14 amino acids. V was cut by 5 bases and J by 5 bases, with 15 bases left in between. The CDR3 here is CASSRSDGGETQYF. Written as DNA, the CDR3 is TGTGCCAGCAGCCGGTCGGACGGTGGGGAGACCCAGTACTTC.

There are a few counts of this clone. In the same sample, other DNA sequences code for this CDR3. The chain uses TRBV29-1 and TRBJ2-7; either TRBD1 or TRBD2 may supply D (5 bases each). The CDR3 consists of 12 residues. From germline, CDR1 is SQVTM and CDR2 ANQGSEA. The V end lost 4 bases, the J end lost 0 bases, and 7 bases lay between the germline ends. CDR3 protein: CSVVGVSYEQYF. The CDR3 nucleotides read TGCAGCGTTGTGGGGGTCTCCTACGAGCAGTACTTC.

Here the CDR3 DNA reads TGTGCCAGCTCACCTGGGGCCCAGGCCTACGAGCAGTACTTC. Protein: CASSPGAQAYEQYF. The rearrangement links TRBV18 to TRBJ2-7; D is perhaps TRBD1 (5 bases). The CDR3 runs to 14 residues. Trimming removed 3 bases at V and 2 bases at J, with 11 bases between. Germline V lookup: CDR1 KGHSH, CDR2 LQKENI.

The sample holds one count of this clone. This sequence joins TRBV28 and TRBJ1-2, with TRBD1 as a possible D gene (5 bases). V lost 3 bases to trimming and J lost 2 bases, with 13 bases between them. Germline CDR1 MDHEN, CDR2 SYDVKM. The CDR3 runs to 15 residues. Written as DNA, the CDR3 is TGTGCCAGCAGTTTTTGGTTAAGGGGAAACTATGGCTACACCTTC. Amino acids: CASSFWLRGNYGYTF.

This clone was observed a few times. V gene TRBV5-1 combines with J gene TRBJ1-2, with a tentative D call TRBD1 (6 bases). The germline V gene has CDR1 SGHRS and CDR2 YFSETQ. The V end lost 0 bases, the J end lost 4 bases, and 13 bases lay between the germline ends. This CDR3 has 15 residues. The CDR3 DNA reads as TGCGCCAGCAGCTTGGAAGGCCAGGGGAGCTATGGCTACACCTTC. Translated, it gives CASSLEGQGSYGYTF. The full variable domain, its missing parts supplied by reference TRBV5-1 and TRBJ1-2, is KAGVTQTPRYLIKTRGQQVTLSCSPISGHRSVSWYQQTPGQGLQFLFEYFSETQRNKGNFPGRFSGRQFSNSRSEMNVSTLELGDSALYLCASSLEGQGSYGYTFGSGTRLTVV.

The CDR3 sequence: CSVAATSGRFYNEQFF. As DNA, the CDR3 is TGCAGCGTCGCGGCCACTAGCGGGAGGTTCTACAATGAGCAGTTCTTC. V and J are TRBV29-1 and TRBJ2-1; TRBD2 agrees at 12 bases. Germline CDR1 is SQVTM and CDR2 is ANQGSEA. There are 16 residues in the CDR3. The V and J ends lost 6 bases and 3 bases, in that order; junction bases with no gene match: 9.

Notes on this clone: In the same sample, other DNA sequences code for this CDR3. The chain has TRBV28 and TRBJ1-1; D is possibly TRBD1 (5 bases). CDR1 is MDHEN and CDR2 is SYDVKM in the germline V gene. The length of the CDR3 is 13 residues. Trimming left V 5 bases short and J 5 bases short, with 12 bases between. CDR3 loop: CASSLTGGTEAFF. The CDR3, as DNA: TGTGCCAGCAGTCTAACGGGGGGAACTGAAGCTTTCTTT.

The chain links TRBV18 to TRBJ2-3, with D tentatively TRBD1 or TRBD2 (5 bases each). The germline V gene has CDR1 KGHSH and CDR2 LQKENI. V shed 6 bases and J shed 1 base, with 20 bases lying between them. The CDR3 contains 17 residues. CDR3 residues: CASSRTLWGSGTDTQYF. The CDR3 DNA is TGTGCCAGCTCCCGCACCCTTTGGGGGTCTGGCACAGATACGCAGTATTTT.

The rearrangement joins TRBV6-5 to TRBJ1-1; TRBD1 is a possible D gene (5 bases). CDR1 and CDR2 from the germline V gene are MNHEY and SVGAGI. V was cut by 1 base and J by 5 bases, with 14 bases left in between. The CDR3 sequence is 15 residues long. The CDR3 loop is CASSYLGGGDTEAFF. CDR3 DNA: TGTGCCAGCAGTTACTTGGGGGGTGGTGATACTGAAGCTTTCTTT.

The chain employs TRBV29-1 and TRBJ1-1; 7 nucleotides agree with TRBD1. V lost 6 bases to trimming and J lost 4 bases; unmatched junction nucleotides: 8. The CDR3 is 13 residues long. CDR1 is SQVTM, CDR2 ANQGSEA, per germline. The CDR3 sequence: CSVSDRVGTEAFF. Written as DNA, the CDR3 is TGCAGCGTATCCGACAGGGTCGGCACTGAAGCTTTCTTT.

This clone was seen a handful of times. J is TRBJ2-7 and V is TRBV29-1; D might be TRBD1 (5 bases). The V gene's germline CDR1 is SQVTM and CDR2 ANQGSEA. The V end lost 6 bases, the J end lost 2 bases, and 17 bases lay between the germline ends. The CDR3 is 14 amino acids. Here the CDR3 reads CSVVGLGRAYEQYF. The CDR3 DNA reads as TGCAGCGTCGTGGGGTTGGGCAGGGCCTACGAGCAGTACTTC.

This clone was seen more than once but under ten times. Different DNA sequences within this sample yield the same CDR3. The V call is TRBV7-2, the J call TRBJ1-5, with D hard to call. The V and J ends lost 1 base and 5 bases respectively, with 3 bases between them. This CDR3 has 12 residues. Germline V lookup: CDR1 SGHTA, CDR2 FQGNSA. CDR3 DNA: TGTGCCAGCAGCTTAGGGTATCAGCCCCAGCATTTT. It is translated as CASSLGYQPQHF.

This clone showed up just a few times. CDR3 amino acids: CASSHSLGVEKLFF. CDR3 bases: TGCGCCAGCAGCCACTCCCTGGGTGTTGAAAAACTGTTTTTT. The chain uses TRBV4-3 and TRBJ1-4, with D hard to call. CDR1 LGHNA and CDR2 YSLEER come from the germline V gene. The V end was cut by 3 bases, the J end by 7 bases, with 12 bases between. This CDR3 is built from 14 residues.

This chain links TRBV6-5 with TRBJ1-4; D unclear. Germline V gene sequence: CDR1 MNHEY, CDR2 SVGAGI. CDR3 size: 14 residues. The ends were cut back, 3 bases at V and 4 bases at J, with 9 bases in the middle. CDR3 sequence reads: CASSYGRLNEKLFF. CDR3 in DNA: TGTGCCAGCAGTTATGGGCGGCTTAATGAAAAACTGTTTTTT.

The V gene is TRBV6-5, the J gene TRBJ2-1; TRBD2 matches at 10 bases. The CDR3 length is 16 residues. Per the germline V gene, CDR1 is MNHEY and CDR2 is SVGAGI. Trimming removed 4 bases from V and 9 bases from J; junction bases left unmatched: 12. CDR3 nucleotides: TGTGCCAGCAGTTTGTTTTCAGCGGGAGGGACTCGTGAGCAGTTCTTC. It specifies CASSLFSAGGTREQFF.

The genes are TRBV6-6 and TRBJ1-2, with D possibly TRBD1 on 5 matching bases. V was cut by 4 bases and J by 6 bases, with 15 bases left in between. The CDR3 is 14 residues long. From germline, CDR1 is MNHNY and CDR2 SVGAGI (reference sequence). The CDR3 spells CASSLFRGSDGYTF. The CDR3 coding sequence is TGTGCCAGCAGTTTGTTTCGGGGGTCGGATGGCTACACCTTC.